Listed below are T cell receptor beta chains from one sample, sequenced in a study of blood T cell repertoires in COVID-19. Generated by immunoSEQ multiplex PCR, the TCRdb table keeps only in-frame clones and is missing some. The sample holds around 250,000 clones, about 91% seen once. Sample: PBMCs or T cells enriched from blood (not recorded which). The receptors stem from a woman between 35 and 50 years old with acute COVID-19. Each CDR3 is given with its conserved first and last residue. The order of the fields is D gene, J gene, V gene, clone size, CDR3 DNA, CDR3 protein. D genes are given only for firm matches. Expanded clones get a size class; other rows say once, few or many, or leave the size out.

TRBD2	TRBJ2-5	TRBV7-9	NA	TGTGCCAGCAGCCGTAGCGGGGGAGAGACCCAGTACTTC	CASSRSGGETQYF
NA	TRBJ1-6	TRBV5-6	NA	TGTGCCAGCGAAGCTTGGTTAGCGGGTTTGTCTTCACCCCTCCACTTT	CASEAWLAGLSSPLHF
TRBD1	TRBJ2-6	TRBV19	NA	TGTGCCAGTACCGCCGGGACAGTGTCTGGGGCCAACGTCCTGACTTTC	CASTAGTVSGANVLTF
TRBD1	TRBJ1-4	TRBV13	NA	TGTGCCAGCAGCCACGGGACAGAGCTCGCTAATGAAAAACTGTTTTTT	CASSHGTELANEKLFF
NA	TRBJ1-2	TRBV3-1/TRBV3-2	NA	TGTGCCAGCACCCTAGGGAGGGAGGGTGGCTACACCTTC	CASTLGREGGYTF
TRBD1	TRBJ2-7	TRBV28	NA	TGTGCCAGCAGGAAGACAGGGGGAGACGAGCAGTACTTC	CASRKTGGDEQYF
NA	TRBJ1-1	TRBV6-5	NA	TGTGCCAGCAGGCCCGTGTTGGGGGCAGCTTTCTTT	CASRPVLGAAFF
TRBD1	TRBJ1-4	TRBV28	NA	TGTGCCAGCAGCCCACAGGGGACTGCAAAACTGTTTTTT	CASSPQGTAKLFF
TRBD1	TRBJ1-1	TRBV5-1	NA	TGCGCCAGCAGTCCGAACACAGGGGAGAACACTGAAGCTTTCTTT	CASSPNTGENTEAFF
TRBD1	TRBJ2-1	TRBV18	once	TGTGCCAGCTCCCGGGACAGGGCCTACAATGAGCAGTTCTTC	CASSRDRAYNEQFF